This T cell receptor (beta chain) was identified during a study of cytomegalovirus exposure and HLA in healthy donors. Study background: The study's early data release held approximately 91 million unique TCRs from HLA-typed donors.

With regard to this clone: What it recognizes is unknown.

13 Jbeta primers and 60 Vbeta primers were used for the PCR. Assay used: immunoSEQ multiplex PCR; TCRdb lists only in-frame clones, some missing. The sample lists fewer than 95,000 clones; roughly 60% were seen once. Study-level points and caveats: Trimming of TCR beta V- and J-genes showed a link, identified in a later analysis, to a missense DCLRE1C variant. 150 or so TCR beta chains were listed as cytomegalovirus-associated.

The CDR3 spans 13 residues. V gave up 5 bases and J gave up 4 bases, with 12 bases separating them. Looked up from germline, CDR1 is SGHAT and CDR2 is FQDESV (reference sequence). V usage is TRBV11-1 and J usage is TRBJ2-7, with a possible D match to TRBD2 (6 bases). The clonotype comes from a woman in her 50s in good health and CMV-seropositive. The source material was PBMCs. Here the CDR3 reads CASSPGGAYEQYF. The DNA of the CDR3 is TGTGCCAGCAGCCCTGGAGGGGCGTACGAGCAGTACTTC.